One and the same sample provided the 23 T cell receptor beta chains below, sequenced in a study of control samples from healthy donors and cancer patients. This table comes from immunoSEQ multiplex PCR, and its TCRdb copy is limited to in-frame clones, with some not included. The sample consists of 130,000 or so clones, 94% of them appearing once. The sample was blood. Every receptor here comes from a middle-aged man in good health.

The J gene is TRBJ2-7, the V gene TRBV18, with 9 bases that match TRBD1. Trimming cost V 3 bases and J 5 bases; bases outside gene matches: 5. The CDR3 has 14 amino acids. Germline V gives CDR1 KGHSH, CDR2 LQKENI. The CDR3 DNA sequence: TGTGCCAGCTCACCCAGGACAGGGGAACACGAGCAGTACTTC. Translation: CASSPRTGEHEQYF.

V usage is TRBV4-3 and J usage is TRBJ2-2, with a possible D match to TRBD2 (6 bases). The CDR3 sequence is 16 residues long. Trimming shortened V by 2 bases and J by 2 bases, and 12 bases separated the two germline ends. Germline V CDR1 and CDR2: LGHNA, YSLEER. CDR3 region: CASSQKIGGNTGELFF. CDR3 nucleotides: TGCGCCAGCAGCCAAAAGATCGGGGGAAACACCGGGGAGCTGTTTTTT.

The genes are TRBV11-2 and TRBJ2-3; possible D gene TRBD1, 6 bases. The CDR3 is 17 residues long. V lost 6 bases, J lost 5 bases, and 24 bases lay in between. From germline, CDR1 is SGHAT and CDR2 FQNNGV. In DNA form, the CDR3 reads TGTGCCAGCAGTCCTAAAACAGGGATTCGTCCGGGAGATACGCAGTATTTT. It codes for CASSPKTGIRPGDTQYF.

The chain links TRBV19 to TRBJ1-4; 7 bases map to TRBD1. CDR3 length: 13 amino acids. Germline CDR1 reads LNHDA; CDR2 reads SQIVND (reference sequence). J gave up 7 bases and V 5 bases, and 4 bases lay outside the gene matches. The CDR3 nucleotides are TGTGCCAGTAGTGACAGGGAAGGTGAAAAACTGTTTTTT. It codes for CASSDREGEKLFF. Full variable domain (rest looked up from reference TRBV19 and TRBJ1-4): DGGITQSPKYLFRKEGQNVTLSCEQNLNHDAMYWYRQDPGQGLRLIYYSQIVNDFQKGDIAEGYSVSREKKESFPLTVTSAQKNPTAFYLCASSDREGEKLFFGSGTQLSVL.

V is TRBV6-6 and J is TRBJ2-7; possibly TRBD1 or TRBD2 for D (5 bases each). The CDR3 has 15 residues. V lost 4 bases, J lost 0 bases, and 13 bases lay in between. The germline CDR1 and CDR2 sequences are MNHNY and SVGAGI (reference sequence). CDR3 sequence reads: CASSLRAGSSYEQYF. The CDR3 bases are TGTGCCAGCAGTTTGAGGGCAGGGAGCTCCTACGAGCAGTACTTC.

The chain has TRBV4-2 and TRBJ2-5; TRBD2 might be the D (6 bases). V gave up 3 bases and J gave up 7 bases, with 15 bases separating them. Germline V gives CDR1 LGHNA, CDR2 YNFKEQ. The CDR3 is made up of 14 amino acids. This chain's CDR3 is CASSQGEDLGTQYF. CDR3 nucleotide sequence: TGTGCCAGCAGCCAGGGGGAGGACCTGGGGACCCAGTACTTC.

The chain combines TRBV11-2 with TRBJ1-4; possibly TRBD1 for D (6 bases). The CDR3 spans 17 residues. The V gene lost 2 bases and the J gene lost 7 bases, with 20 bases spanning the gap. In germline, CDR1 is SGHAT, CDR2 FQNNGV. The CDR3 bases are TGTGCCAGCAGCTTAAGCCGGGGCAGGGGCGTTAGTGAAAAACTGTTTTTT. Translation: CASSLSRGRGVSEKLFF. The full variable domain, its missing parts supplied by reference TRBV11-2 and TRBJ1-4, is EAGVAQSPRYKIIEKRQSVAFWCNPISGHATLYWYQQILGQGPKLLIQFQNNGVVDDSQLPKDRFSAERLKGVDSTLKIQPAKLEDSAVYLCASSLSRGRGVSEKLFFGSGTQLSVL.

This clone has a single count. CDR3 nucleotides: TGTGCCAGCTCACCACCTACCGGGACAGGGGCGAGCTCCTATAATTCACCCCTCCACTTT. The encoded protein is CASSPPTGTGASSYNSPLHF. V usage is TRBV18 and J usage is TRBJ1-6; TRBD1 matches 10 bases. CDR3 length: 20 residues. Germline V lookup: CDR1 KGHSH, CDR2 LQKENI. V was pared by 0 bases and J by 0 bases, with 8 bases of the junction left unmatched.

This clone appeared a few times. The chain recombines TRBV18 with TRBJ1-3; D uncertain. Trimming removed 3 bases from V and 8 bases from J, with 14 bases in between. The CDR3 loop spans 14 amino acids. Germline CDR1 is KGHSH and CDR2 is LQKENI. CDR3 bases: TGTGCCAGCTCACCCCAGAGGGTCGAGGACACCATATATTTT. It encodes CASSPQRVEDTIYF.

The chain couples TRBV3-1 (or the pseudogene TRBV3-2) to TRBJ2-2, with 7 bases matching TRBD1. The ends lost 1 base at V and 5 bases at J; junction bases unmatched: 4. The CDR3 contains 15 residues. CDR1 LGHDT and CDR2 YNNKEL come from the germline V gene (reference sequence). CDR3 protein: CASSQGQGPTGELFF. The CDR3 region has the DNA TGTGCCAGCAGCCAAGGACAGGGCCCAACCGGGGAGCTGTTTTTT.

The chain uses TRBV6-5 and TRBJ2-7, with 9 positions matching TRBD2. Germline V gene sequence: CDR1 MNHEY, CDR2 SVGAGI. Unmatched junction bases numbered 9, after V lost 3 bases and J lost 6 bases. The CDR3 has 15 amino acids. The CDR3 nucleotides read TGTGCCAGCAGTTATTCCGGGACTAGCAATAGCGAGCAGTACTTC. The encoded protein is CASSYSGTSNSEQYF.

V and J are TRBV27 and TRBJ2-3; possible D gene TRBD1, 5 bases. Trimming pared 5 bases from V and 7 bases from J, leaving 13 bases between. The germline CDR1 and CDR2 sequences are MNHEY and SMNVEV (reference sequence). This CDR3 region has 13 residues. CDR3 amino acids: CASSNTRANTQYF. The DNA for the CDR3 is TGTGCCAGCAGTAACACCAGGGCTAATACGCAGTATTTT.

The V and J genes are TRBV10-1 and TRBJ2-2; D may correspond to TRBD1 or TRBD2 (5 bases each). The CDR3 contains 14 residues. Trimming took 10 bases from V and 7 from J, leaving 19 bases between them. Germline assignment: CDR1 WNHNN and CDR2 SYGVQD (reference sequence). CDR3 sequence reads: CAIRPGPGGGELFF. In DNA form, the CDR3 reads TGCGCCATCCGCCCGGGACCCGGCGGCGGGGAGCTGTTTTTT.

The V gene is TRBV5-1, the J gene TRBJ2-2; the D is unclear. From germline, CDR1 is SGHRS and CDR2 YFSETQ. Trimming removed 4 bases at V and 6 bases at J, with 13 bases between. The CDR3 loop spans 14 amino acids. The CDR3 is CASSLVFGAGELFF. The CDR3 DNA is TGCGCCAGCAGCCTCGTGTTTGGAGCCGGGGAGCTGTTTTTT.

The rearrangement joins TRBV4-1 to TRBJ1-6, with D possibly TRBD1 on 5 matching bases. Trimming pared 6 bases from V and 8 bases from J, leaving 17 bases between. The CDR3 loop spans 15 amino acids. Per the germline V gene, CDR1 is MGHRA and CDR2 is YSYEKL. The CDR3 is CASSGRDWDDSPLHF. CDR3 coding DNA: TGCGCCAGCAGTGGCAGGGATTGGGACGATTCACCCCTCCACTTT.

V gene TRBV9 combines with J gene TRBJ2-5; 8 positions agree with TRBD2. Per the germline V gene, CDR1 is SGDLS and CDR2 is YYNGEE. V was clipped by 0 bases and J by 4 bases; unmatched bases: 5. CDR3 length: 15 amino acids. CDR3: CASSVAGRARETQYF. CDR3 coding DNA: TGTGCCAGCAGCGTAGCCGGGAGGGCCCGAGAGACCCAGTACTTC. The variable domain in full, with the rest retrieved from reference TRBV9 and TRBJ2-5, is DSGVTQTPKHLITATGQRVTLRCSPRSGDLSVYWYQQSLDQGLQFLIQYYNGEERAKGNILERFSAQQFPDLHSELNLSSLELGDSALYFCASSVAGRARETQYFGPGTRLLVL.

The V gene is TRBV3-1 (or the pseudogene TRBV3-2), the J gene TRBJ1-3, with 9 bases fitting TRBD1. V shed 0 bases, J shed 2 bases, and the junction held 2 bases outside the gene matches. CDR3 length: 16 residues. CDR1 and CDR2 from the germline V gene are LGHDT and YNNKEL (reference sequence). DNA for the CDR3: TGTGCCAGCAGCCAAGAAAGGACAGGGGCTGGAAACACCATATATTTT. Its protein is CASSQERTGAGNTIYF.

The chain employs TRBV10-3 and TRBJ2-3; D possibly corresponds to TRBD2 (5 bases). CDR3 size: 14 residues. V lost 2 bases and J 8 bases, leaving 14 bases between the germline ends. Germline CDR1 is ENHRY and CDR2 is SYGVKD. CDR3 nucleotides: TGTGCCATCAGTGAGAAGGTCGGAGCGGCTACGCAGTATTTT. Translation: CAISEKVGAATQYF.

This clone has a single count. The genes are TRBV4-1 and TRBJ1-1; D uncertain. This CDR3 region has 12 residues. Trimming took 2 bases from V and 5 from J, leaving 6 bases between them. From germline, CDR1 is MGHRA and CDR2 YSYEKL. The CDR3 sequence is CASSQSGTEAFF. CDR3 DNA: TGCGCCAGCAGCCAAAGTGGGACTGAAGCTTTCTTT.

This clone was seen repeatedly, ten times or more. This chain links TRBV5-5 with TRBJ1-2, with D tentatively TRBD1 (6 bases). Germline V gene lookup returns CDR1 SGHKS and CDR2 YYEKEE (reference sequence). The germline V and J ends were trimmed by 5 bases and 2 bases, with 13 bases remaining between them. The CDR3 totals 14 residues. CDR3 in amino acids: CASSQPQGNYGYTF. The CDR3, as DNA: TGTGCCAGCAGTCAACCACAGGGAAACTATGGCTACACCTTC.

The CDR3 coding sequence is TGTGCCAGCAGTTTATCGGGGTTTTATAGCAATCAGCCCCAGCATTTT. It codes for CASSLSGFYSNQPQHF. This chain links TRBV27 with TRBJ1-5; D remains ambiguous. This CDR3 is 16 amino acids long. Germline-derived CDR1 and CDR2 are MNHEY and SMNVEV (reference sequence). Deletions cut 0 bases from V and 0 bases from J, with 9 bases between.

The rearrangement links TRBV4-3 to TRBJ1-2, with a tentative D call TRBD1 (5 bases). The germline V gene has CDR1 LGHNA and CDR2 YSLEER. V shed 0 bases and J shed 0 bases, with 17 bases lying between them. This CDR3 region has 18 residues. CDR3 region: CASSQELGQGPSNYGYTF. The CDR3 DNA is TGCGCCAGCAGCCAAGAGTTAGGTCAGGGACCTTCTAACTATGGCTACACCTTC.

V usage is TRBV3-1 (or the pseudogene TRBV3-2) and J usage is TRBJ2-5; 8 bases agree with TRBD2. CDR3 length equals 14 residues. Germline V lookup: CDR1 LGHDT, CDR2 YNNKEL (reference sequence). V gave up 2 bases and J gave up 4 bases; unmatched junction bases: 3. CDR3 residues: CASSQREGVETQYF. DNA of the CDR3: TGTGCCAGCAGCCAACGGGAGGGCGTAGAGACCCAGTACTTC.